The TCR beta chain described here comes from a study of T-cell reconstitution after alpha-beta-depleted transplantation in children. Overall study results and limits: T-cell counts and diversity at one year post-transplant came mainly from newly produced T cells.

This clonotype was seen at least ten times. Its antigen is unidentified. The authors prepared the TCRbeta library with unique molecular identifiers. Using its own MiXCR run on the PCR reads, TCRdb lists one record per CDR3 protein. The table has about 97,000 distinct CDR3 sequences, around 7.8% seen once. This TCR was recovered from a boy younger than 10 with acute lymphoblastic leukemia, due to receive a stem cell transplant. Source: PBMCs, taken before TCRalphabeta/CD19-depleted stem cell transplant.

CDR3 bases: TGTGCCAGCAGCCCACAAATAGGGGCTGCAACTAATGAAAAACTGTTTTTT. Translated: CASSPQIGAATNEKLFF. The chain links TRBV7-8 to TRBJ1-4; D is perhaps TRBD1 (5 bases). This CDR3 comprises 17 residues. Deletions cut 5 bases from V and 0 bases from J, with 16 bases between. CDR1 and CDR2 from the germline V gene are SGHVS and FQNEAQ.